The 20 T cell receptor beta chains listed next were all sequenced from one sample in a study of identifying expanded T cells in peripheral blood. Data came from immunoSEQ multiplex PCR; TCRdb stores just in-frame clones and leaves some out. Altogether over 90,000 clones are present, around 88% being singletons, with the ten largest covering about 14%. Sequencing was done on a sample of blood. Every receptor here comes from a person aged 18 to 70 in good health.

V and J are TRBV6-6 and TRBJ1-5; possibly TRBD1 for D (5 bases). Germline lookup yields CDR1 MNHNY and CDR2 SVGAGI (reference sequence). The CDR3 has 14 amino acids. V lost 6 bases and J 5 bases, leaving 14 bases between the germline ends. The CDR3 region has the DNA TGTGCCAGCAGGGCAGGGAGGGAGTATCAGCCCCAGCATTTT. Translated: CASRAGREYQPQHF.

V and J are TRBV29-1 and TRBJ2-1, with TRBD2 identical over 10 bases. This CDR3 has 14 residues. CDR1 is SQVTM, CDR2 ANQGSEA, per germline. The V segment lost 3 bases and the J segment 5 bases; nucleotides outside the gene matches: 4. CDR3 DNA: TGCAGCGTTGATACTAGCGGGATCCACAATGAGCAGTTCTTC. Translation: CSVDTSGIHNEQFF.

The gene calls are TRBV10-3 and TRBJ2-7; 10 bases agree with TRBD2. Germline CDR1 and CDR2: ENHRY and SYGVKD. V dropped 6 bases and J dropped 5; count of bases not matched to a gene: 10. This CDR3 is built from 15 residues. CDR3 coding DNA: TGTGCCATCAGCCTAGGACTAGCGGATCCCGACGAGCAGTACTTC. It codes for CAISLGLADPDEQYF.

The V call is TRBV6-5, the J call TRBJ2-7; the D gene could be TRBD1 or TRBD2 (5 bases each). Germline CDR1 and CDR2: MNHEY and SVGAGI. Trimming took off 6 bases at V and 4 bases at J, with 13 bases between the two ends. This CDR3 is built from 13 residues. The CDR3 spells CASRKGDVYEQYF. The DNA of the CDR3 is TGTGCCAGCAGGAAAGGGGACGTGTACGAGCAGTACTTC.

The CDR3 DNA sequence: TGTGCCAGCTCACCTTTCCAGGGACTATCTTCTGGGGAGCTGTTTTTT. Residues: CASSPFQGLSSGELFF. This chain links TRBV18 with TRBJ2-2, with 7 bases that match TRBD2. This CDR3 is built from 16 residues. CDR1 and CDR2 from the germline V gene are KGHSH and LQKENI. Germline trimming cut 3 bases from V and 8 bases from J; bases unmatched to any gene: 12.

This clone was found once. V and J are TRBV19 and TRBJ1-1, with 8 bases aligning to TRBD1. V shed 6 bases and J 1 base; nucleotides not matched to a gene: 4. This CDR3 region has 14 residues. Germline V CDR1 and CDR2: LNHDA, SQIVND (reference sequence). CDR3 amino acids: CASRDRGRNTEAFF. Written as DNA, the CDR3 is TGTGCCAGTAGAGACAGGGGAAGGAACACTGAAGCTTTCTTT.

V gene TRBV23-1 combines with J gene TRBJ2-3; no clear D gene. TRBV23-1 qualifies as an ORF whose function is uncertain. This CDR3 is 17 amino acids long. Trimming removed 1 base at V and 4 bases at J, with 18 bases between. CDR3 DNA: TGCGCCAGCAGTCAATTAGGGATAACTCCAGCTCCAGATACGCAGTATTTT. It is translated as CASSQLGITPAPDTQYF.

The rearrangement joins TRBV29-1 to TRBJ1-1, with D hard to call. With 7 bases removed from V and 8 bases from J, the gap between germline ends came to 11 bases. Germline V gene sequence: CDR1 SQVTM, CDR2 ANQGSEA. The CDR3 has 10 residues. CDR3 nucleotides: TGCAGCGCCTGGTTGGGCGAAGCTTTCTTT. Translating gives CSAWLGEAFF.

The chain joins TRBV29-1 to TRBJ2-7; TRBD2 matches 8 bases. In germline, CDR1 is SQVTM, CDR2 ANQGSEA. Trimming at V came to 4 bases and at J to 2 bases, leaving 4 bases not matched to a gene. The CDR3 has 13 amino acids. The CDR3 bases are TGCAGCGTTGTGTTAGCGGGGACCTACGAGCAGTACTTC. Its translation: CSVVLAGTYEQYF.

The CDR3 DNA is TGTGCCAGCCGACTAGCGGGGGGCACAGATACGCAGTATTTT. Residues: CASRLAGGTDTQYF. The rearrangement uses TRBV7-2 and TRBJ2-3; 12 bases line up with TRBD2. J gave up 1 base and V 8 bases, and 1 base lay outside the gene matches. This CDR3 is built from 14 residues. Germline V CDR1 and CDR2: SGHTA, FQGNSA.

The chain carries TRBV6-5 and TRBJ2-1; 8 bases match TRBD1. With V trimmed by 8 bases and J by 7 bases, 1 base remained unmatched. The CDR3 contains 11 residues. Germline CDR1 and CDR2: MNHEY and SVGAGI. The chain's CDR3 is CASRTGNEQFF. In nucleotides, the CDR3 is TGTGCCAGCCGGACAGGGAATGAGCAGTTCTTC.

The J gene is TRBJ1-4, the V gene TRBV6-5, with D perhaps matching TRBD1 (6 bases). The CDR3 spans 15 residues. The V end lost 5 bases, the J end lost 5 bases, and 15 bases lay between the germline ends. Germline CDR1 MNHEY, CDR2 SVGAGI. The CDR3 here is CASSAQGWGNEKLFF. In DNA, the CDR3 is TGTGCCAGCAGTGCCCAGGGGTGGGGGAATGAAAAACTGTTTTTT.

V usage is TRBV5-1 and J usage is TRBJ1-1; D is unresolved. Germline V lookup: CDR1 SGHRS, CDR2 YFSETQ. Trimming shortened V by 4 bases and J by 0 bases, and 10 bases separated the two germline ends. This CDR3 is 14 amino acids long. This chain's CDR3 is CASSPGGLNTEAFF. The CDR3 DNA reads TGCGCCAGCAGCCCGGGCGGGCTGAACACTGAAGCTTTCTTT.

This chain joins TRBV7-9 and TRBJ2-7, with TRBD2 identical over 8 bases. This CDR3 spans 15 amino acids. CDR1 SEHNR and CDR2 FQNEAQ come from the germline V gene (reference sequence). Trimming took 1 base from V and 3 from J; bases not matched to a gene: 5. CDR3 residues: CASSLVISGSYEQYF. DNA of the CDR3: TGTGCCAGCAGCTTAGTGATCAGCGGGAGCTACGAGCAGTACTTC.

V and J are TRBV5-4 and TRBJ2-3; 7 bases line up with TRBD2. Looked up from germline, CDR1 is SGHNT and CDR2 is YYREEE (reference sequence). The CDR3 totals 17 residues. V was clipped by 4 bases and J by 6 bases; unmatched bases: 17. CDR3 in amino acids: CASSPRSAGMIRDTQYF. The CDR3 region has the DNA TGTGCCAGCAGCCCCCGTTCAGCGGGGATGATAAGGGATACGCAGTATTTT.

The chain couples TRBV19 to TRBJ1-5; D is perhaps TRBD1 (5 bases). The V end lost 5 bases, the J end lost 0 bases, and 14 bases lay between the germline ends. Germline V CDR1 and CDR2: LNHDA, SQIVND (reference sequence). The CDR3 is made up of 16 amino acids. The CDR3 protein is CASSPLGGLSNQPQHF. DNA for the CDR3: TGTGCCAGTAGTCCCCTGGGGGGTCTTAGCAATCAGCCCCAGCATTTT.

This chain links TRBV18 with TRBJ1-5; D is uncertain. The CDR3 covers 14 residues. Trimming left V 1 base short and J 4 bases short, with 8 bases between. Germline CDR1 reads KGHSH; CDR2 reads LQKENI. The CDR3, as DNA: TGTGCCAGCTCACCACTTAACGGGAATCAGCCCCAGCATTTT. It translates to CASSPLNGNQPQHF.

V and J are TRBV7-2 and TRBJ2-2, with a tentative D call TRBD1 (6 bases). This CDR3 comprises 15 residues. From germline, CDR1 is SGHTA and CDR2 FQGNSA. With 6 bases removed from V and 0 bases from J, the gap between germline ends came to 11 bases. The CDR3 region is CASSPDSANTGELFF. CDR3 DNA: TGTGCCAGCAGTCCGGACAGCGCGAACACCGGGGAGCTGTTTTTT.

The CDR3 sequence is CALWGSYNEQFF. The CDR3 coding sequence is TGTGCCTTATGGGGCTCCTACAATGAGCAGTTCTTC. The V call is TRBV2, the J call TRBJ2-1; D remains unclear. Germline values: CDR1 SNHLY, CDR2 FYNNEI. V lost 11 bases to trimming and J lost 0 bases, with 8 bases between them. The length of the CDR3 is 12 residues.

The chain is built from TRBV5-1 and TRBJ1-5, with 8 bases aligning to TRBD1. The ends lost 5 bases at V and 2 bases at J; junction bases unmatched: 9. CDR1 is SGHRS and CDR2 is YFSETQ in the germline V gene. CDR3 size: 16 residues. The CDR3 nucleotides are TGCGCCAGCAGGACAGGGGACGCGGGGGGCAATCAGCCCCAGCATTTT. It encodes CASRTGDAGGNQPQHF.